This entry lists 15 T cell receptor beta chains sequenced from one sample in a study of molecular identifiers for immune sequencing clone quantification. TCRdb re-derived calls from the PCR reads in MiXCR, one entry per CDR3 protein. The sample contains nearly 650,000 distinct CDR3 sequences, over 25% of which appear only once. Material: naive CD8+ T cells from blood, with Jurkat cell RNA spiked in. Subset in this sample: FACS-sorted CD8+CD4-CCR7+CD45RA+ naive T cells. The receptors here all came from a human donor in good health. Some libraries in this study had Jurkat cell RNA spiked in.

This clonotype has at least ten counts. The chain uses TRBV20-1 and TRBJ2-7; tentatively, D is TRBD1 or TRBD2 (6 bases each). Deletions cut 4 bases from V and 4 bases from J, with 20 bases between. Germline V lookup: CDR1 DFQATT, CDR2 SNEGSKA (reference sequence). CDR3 length: 15 residues. The chain's CDR3 is CSAKEGGQGIYEQYF. CDR3 sequence (DNA): TGCAGTGCTAAGGAAGGGGGGCAGGGGATTTACGAGCAGTACTTC.

Regarding this clonotype: A much larger clonotype is one base distant, so this may be a read error. V usage is TRBV6-5 and J usage is TRBJ2-3; D uncertain. Germline values: CDR1 MNHEY, CDR2 SVGAGI. The CDR3 runs 13 residues. Here the CDR3 DNA reads TGTGCCAGCAGTTTCCATAGCATAGATACGCAGTATTTT. Translated, it gives CASSFHSIDTQYF.

The V and J genes are TRBV11-2 and TRBJ2-7; D is possibly TRBD1 or TRBD2 (5 bases each). V was trimmed by 3 bases and J by 2 bases, leaving 14 bases between them. Germline assignment: CDR1 SGHAT and CDR2 FQNNGV. The CDR3 totals 15 residues. CDR3 in DNA: TGTGCCAGCAGCTTCGGGGCTAGCCGTGCCTACGAGCAGTACTTC. Translation: CASSFGASRAYEQYF. Complete variable domain (other parts from reference TRBV11-2 and TRBJ2-7): EAGVAQSPRYKIIEKRQSVAFWCNPISGHATLYWYQQILGQGPKLLIQFQNNGVVDDSQLPKDRFSAERLKGVDSTLKIQPAKLEDSAVYLCASSFGASRAYEQYFGPGTRLTVT.

This rearrangement joins TRBV27 to TRBJ2-5; no clear D. V shed 6 bases and J shed 1 base, with 15 bases lying between them. This CDR3 has 15 amino acids. CDR1 and CDR2 from the germline V gene are MNHEY and SMNVEV (reference sequence). The CDR3, as DNA: TGTGCCAGCAGGATTATCTCGGGCAGCCAAGAGACCCAGTACTTC. This sequence encodes CASRIISGSQETQYF.

This chain links TRBV12-3 or TRBV12-4 with TRBJ1-5; D is unclear. Deletions cut 6 bases from V and 4 bases from J, with 13 bases between. This CDR3 comprises 14 residues. The CDR3 reads CASSVDVVNQPQHF. In nucleotides, the CDR3 is TGTGCCAGCAGCGTAGACGTAGTTAATCAGCCCCAGCATTTT.

This clonotype was counted many times. The rearrangement uses TRBV10-3 and TRBJ2-7; the D is unclear. This CDR3 has 17 amino acids. From germline, CDR1 is ENHRY and CDR2 SYGVKD. Trimming removed 1 base at V and 0 bases at J, with 16 bases between. CDR3 coding DNA: TGTGCCATCAGTGAGTTAAGGCAGCGCCCGAGCTCCTACGAGCAGTACTTC. Its translation is CAISELRQRPSSYEQYF.

Turning to this clonotype: A much larger clonotype is one base distant, so this may be a read error. This sequence joins TRBV11-2 and TRBJ2-4; D gene unclear. Per the germline V gene, CDR1 is SGHAT and CDR2 is FQNNGV. There are 14 residues in the CDR3. The CDR3 here is CVSSLDGSQNIQYF. The CDR3 DNA is TGTGTCAGCAGCTTAGATGGGTCCCAAAACATTCAGTACTTC.

Note on this clonotype: Given a much more abundant clone one base away, this may be a read error. J is TRBJ1-4 and V is TRBV27; a possible D gene is TRBD1 (6 bases). CDR3 size: 16 residues. Germline values: CDR1 MNHEY, CDR2 SMNVEV (reference sequence). In DNA, the CDR3 is TGTGCCAGCAGTTTAGGGGGGCTCGCAACTAATGAAAGACTGTTTTTT. Amino acids: CASSLGGLATNERLFF.

This clonotype was observed many times. The chain is built from TRBV19 and TRBJ2-7, with D maybe TRBD1 (5 bases). The CDR3 runs to 13 residues. Germline loops: CDR1 LNHDA, CDR2 SQIVND (reference sequence). V lost 1 base to trimming and J lost 3 bases, with 7 bases between them. CDR3 sequence reads: CASSIGQNYEQYF. The CDR3 DNA reads as TGTGCCAGTAGTATAGGACAGAACTACGAGCAGTACTTC.

This chain connects TRBV11-2 to TRBJ2-2, with TRBD2 matching over 16 bases. Losses at the gene ends were 4 bases for V and 7 bases for J; bases not matched to a gene: 12. The CDR3 spans 19 residues. The germline CDR1 and CDR2 sequences are SGHAT and FQNNGV. CDR3 nucleotide sequence: TGTGCCAGCAGCTCGCCCGGGACTAGCGGGGGGGCGATAAGCGGGGAGCTGTTTTTT. This encodes CASSSPGTSGGAISGELFF. Full variable domain (outside the CDR3, taken from reference TRBV11-2 and TRBJ2-2): EAGVAQSPRYKIIEKRQSVAFWCNPISGHATLYWYQQILGQGPKLLIQFQNNGVVDDSQLPKDRFSAERLKGVDSTLKIQPAKLEDSAVYLCASSSPGTSGGAISGELFFGEGSRLTVL.

This clonotype was counted only a few times. The chain has TRBV7-3 and TRBJ2-2; 10 bases fit TRBD2. V lost 5 bases, J lost 6 bases, and 9 bases stayed unmatched. Germline values: CDR1 SGHTA, CDR2 FQGTGA. This CDR3 contains 16 residues. This CDR3 is CASSPTSGINPGELFF. CDR3 nucleotide sequence: TGTGCCAGCAGCCCTACTAGCGGGATTAACCCCGGGGAGCTGTTTTTT.

A word on this clonotype: Possible read error: a much larger clone is one base away. V usage is TRBV7-9 and J usage is TRBJ2-5, with 7 nucleotides matching TRBD1. Germline V CDR1 and CDR2: SEHNR, FQNEAQ (reference sequence). This CDR3 is 14 amino acids long. The CDR3, as DNA: TGTGGCAGCAGCCCGGAAAGGGGGCAGGAGACCCAGTACTTC. Translated, it gives CGSSPERGQETQYF.

This clonotype was observed many times. The chain's CDR3 is CASSLEGAGLQETQYF. CDR3 bases: TGTGCCAGCAGTTTAGAGGGAGCGGGCCTACAAGAGACCCAGTACTTC. V gene TRBV28 combines with J gene TRBJ2-5; maybe TRBD2 (6 bases). The germline CDR1 and CDR2 sequences are MDHEN and SYDVKM. The CDR3 contains 16 residues. The V end was cut by 2 bases, the J end by 2 bases, with 15 bases between.

Concerning this clonotype: This sequence may be a read error, since a much larger clone differs from it by one base. The chain uses TRBV7-8 and TRBJ2-5; D might be TRBD1 (5 bases). The germline V gene encodes CDR1 SGHVS and CDR2 FQNEAQ. The CDR3 is 16 residues long. Between the trimmed V and J ends, which lost 5 bases and 1 base, there was a span of 17 bases. The CDR3 DNA follows: TGTGCCAGCAGCGGGGCGGCAGGGTGGTTCCAAGAGACCCAGTACTTC. The encoded protein is CASSGAAGWFQETQYF.

At least ten counts were recorded for this clonotype. The chain employs TRBV7-9 and TRBJ2-3; TRBD2 might be the D (6 bases). The CDR3 contains 15 residues. V lost 7 bases and J 2 bases, leaving 16 bases between the germline ends. Looked up from germline, CDR1 is SEHNR and CDR2 is FQNEAQ (reference sequence). The CDR3 nucleotides read TGTGCCAGCATCGGAAATGGGGGGATCACAGATACGCAGTATTTT. It yields the protein CASIGNGGITDTQYF.